This passage covers 17 T cell receptor beta chains from one sample sequenced in a study of blood T cell repertoires in COVID-19. Profiling relied on immunoSEQ multiplex PCR, and the TCRdb table lists in-frame clones only, not all of them. The table includes some 220,000 clones, 75% to 90% detected once. Specimen: PBMCs or T cells enriched from blood (not recorded which). The receptors derive from a young woman in a cohort exposed to, infected with or recovered from COVID-19 (not recorded which).

V gene TRBV11-3 combines with J gene TRBJ2-1; 16 bases are a match to TRBD2. The CDR3 totals 18 residues. Germline CDR1 and CDR2: SGHNT and YENEEA. The J segment lost 9 bases and the V segment lost 0 bases, leaving 8 bases of the junction unmatched. The CDR3 DNA follows: TGTGCCAGCAGCTTAGACCTTGGGACTAGCGGGAGGGCCAGTGAGCAGTTCTTC. Residues: CASSLDLGTSGRASEQFF. The complete variable domain, with remaining parts taken from reference TRBV11-3 and TRBJ2-1, reads EAGVVQSPRYKIIEKKQPVAFWCNPISGHNTLYWYLQNLGQGPELLIRYENEEAVDDSQLPKDRFSAERLKGVDSTLKIQPAELGDSAVYLCASSLDLGTSGRASEQFFGPGTRLTVL.

This chain links TRBV3-1 (or the pseudogene TRBV3-2) with TRBJ2-3; D gene uncertain. Germline-derived CDR1 and CDR2 are LGHDT and YNNKEL (reference sequence). The CDR3 length is 14 residues. Trimming took 0 bases from V and 4 from J, leaving 8 bases between them. The chain's CDR3 is CASSQDTRSDTQYF. For the CDR3, the DNA is TGTGCCAGCAGCCAAGACACCAGGTCAGATACGCAGTATTTT.

This clone was observed once. The DNA for the CDR3 is TGCGCCAGCAGCTTGGACCTCGGGACAGGGTTTGAAGCTTTCTTT. Its translation: CASSLDLGTGFEAFF. V gene TRBV5-1 combines with J gene TRBJ1-1; 9 positions agree with TRBD1. V lost 0 bases and J lost 7; bases outside the gene matches: 7. The germline CDR1 and CDR2 sequences are SGHRS and YFSETQ. CDR3 length equals 15 residues.

A few counts support this clone. This chain connects TRBV5-1 to TRBJ1-4; 9 positions agree with TRBD1. Germline V gives CDR1 SGHRS, CDR2 YFSETQ. The CDR3 length is 16 residues. With V trimmed by 0 bases and J by 7 bases, 7 bases remained unmatched. The CDR3: CASSLGRTGGTEKLFF. CDR3 sequence (DNA): TGCGCCAGCAGCTTGGGCCGAACAGGGGGCACTGAAAAACTGTTTTTT.

In this sample, this clone turned up once. The junction shows a germline mismatch at one end, possibly a read error. This rearrangement joins TRBV7-3 to TRBJ2-2; 8 bases are a match to TRBD1. The CDR3 has 16 residues. In germline, CDR1 is SGHTA, CDR2 FQGTGA. CDR3 nucleotide sequence: TGTGCCAGCAGCTTAAACGACAGGGGAACCCTCCGGGGAGCTGTTTTT. This codes for CASSLNDRGTLRGAVF.

The chain combines TRBV11-3 with TRBJ2-1; 13 nucleotides agree with TRBD2. Per the germline V gene, CDR1 is SGHNT and CDR2 is YENEEA. This CDR3 comprises 16 residues. V lost 1 base to trimming and J lost 5 bases; unmatched junction nucleotides: 2. CDR3 in DNA: TGTGCCAGCAGCTTAGGCGGACTAGCGGGAGACAATGAGCAGTTCTTC. Amino acid sequence: CASSLGGLAGDNEQFF.

The CDR3 spells CASKRDVGDTEAFF. DNA for the CDR3: TGTGCCAGCAAAAGGGATGTAGGGGACACTGAAGCTTTCTTT. The chain carries TRBV6-5 and TRBJ1-1; possible D gene TRBD1, 5 bases. CDR3 length: 14 amino acids. Germline CDR1 MNHEY, CDR2 SVGAGI. The ends were cut back, 7 bases at V and 3 bases at J, with 15 bases in the middle.

V is TRBV19 and J is TRBJ2-3; TRBD2 agrees at 10 bases. With V trimmed by 7 bases and J by 1 base, 5 bases remained unmatched. CDR1 LNHDA and CDR2 SQIVND come from the germline V gene (reference sequence). The CDR3 loop spans 15 amino acids. This CDR3 reads CASNILAGGTDTQYF. CDR3 nucleotides: TGTGCCAGTAACATTCTAGCGGGGGGCACAGATACGCAGTATTTT.

This chain uses TRBV6-6 with TRBJ2-5, with 7 nucleotides matching TRBD2. This CDR3 contains 16 residues. The V segment lost 2 bases and the J segment 5 bases; nucleotides outside the gene matches: 11. Germline V gene sequence: CDR1 MNHNY, CDR2 SVGAGI (reference sequence). In DNA form, the CDR3 reads TGTGCCAGCAGTTACCCTAGCGGAGGGGTGAGGGAGACCCAGTACTTC. It translates to CASSYPSGGVRETQYF.

The chain is built from TRBV2 and TRBJ1-6, with D possibly TRBD1 on 5 matching bases. Germline CDR1 is SNHLY and CDR2 is FYNNEI. The CDR3 runs to 14 residues. The V gene lost 7 bases and the J gene lost 8 bases, with 15 bases spanning the gap. The CDR3 sequence: CASKVRGWDSPLHF. The CDR3 DNA reads TGTGCCAGCAAAGTTCGGGGGTGGGATTCACCCCTCCACTTT.

The J gene is TRBJ2-1, the V gene TRBV5-4; the match to TRBD2 covers 8 bases. CDR1 is SGHNT and CDR2 is YYREEE in the germline V gene (reference sequence). The CDR3 has 14 residues. With V trimmed by 1 base and J by 6 bases, 3 bases remained unmatched. This CDR3 reads CASSLSTSGNEQFF. DNA for the CDR3: TGTGCCAGCAGCTTGTCCACTAGCGGCAATGAGCAGTTCTTC.

The chain carries TRBV12-3 or TRBV12-4 and TRBJ2-5, with D possibly matching TRBD1 (5 bases). The CDR3 loop spans 13 amino acids. Trimming removed 6 bases at V and 5 bases at J, with 13 bases between. The CDR3 sequence: CASSQDSLETQYF. As DNA, the CDR3 is TGTGCCAGCAGCCAAGACAGCTTGGAGACCCAGTACTTC.

This clone was detected only once. CDR3: CASSLSGPDTGELFF. The CDR3 DNA follows: TGCGCCAGCAGCTTGAGCGGGCCGGACACCGGGGAGCTGTTTTTT. The V gene is TRBV5-1, the J gene TRBJ2-2; D perhaps matches TRBD2 (6 bases). The CDR3 is 15 amino acids. Trimming shortened V by 1 base and J by 3 bases, and 10 bases separated the two germline ends. Germline CDR1 SGHRS, CDR2 YFSETQ.

The rearrangement uses TRBV3-1 (or the pseudogene TRBV3-2) and TRBJ2-1; 10 nucleotides align to TRBD2. The CDR3 totals 13 residues. V lost 5 bases to trimming and J lost 7 bases; unmatched junction nucleotides: 2. CDR1 and CDR2 (germline): LGHDT, YNNKEL (reference sequence). The CDR3 sequence is CASSERGGNEQFF. The CDR3 nucleotides read TGTGCCAGCAGCGAGCGGGGGGGGAATGAGCAGTTCTTC.

This chain uses TRBV7-9 with TRBJ1-5, with D possibly being TRBD1 (5 bases). The length of the CDR3 is 13 residues. Germline CDR1 SEHNR, CDR2 FQNEAQ (reference sequence). V gave up 2 bases and J gave up 7 bases, with 9 bases separating them. The DNA of the CDR3 is TGTGCCAGCAGCTTACTAGGGGAACAGCCCCAGCATTTT. Its translation: CASSLLGEQPQHF. The full variable domain, rest sourced from reference TRBV7-9 and TRBJ1-5, is DTGVSQNPRHKITKRGQNVTFRCDPISEHNRLYWYRQTLGQGPEFLTYFQNEAQLEKSRLLSDRFSAERPKGSFSTLEIQRTEQGDSAMYLCASSLLGEQPQHFGDGTRLSIL.

V is TRBV28 and J is TRBJ1-2; the match to TRBD1 covers 7 bases. Per the germline V gene, CDR1 is MDHEN and CDR2 is SYDVKM. J lost 4 bases, V lost 5 bases, and 7 bases had no gene match. The CDR3 is made up of 14 amino acids. CDR3 sequence (DNA): TGTGCCAGCAGTCCCCCCGACAGGGCCTATGGCTACACCTTC. It translates to CASSPPDRAYGYTF.

The chain recombines TRBV6-2 or TRBV6-3 with TRBJ2-7, with a tentative D call TRBD2 (5 bases). Trimming took off 2 bases at V and 6 bases at J, with 14 bases between the two ends. CDR1 is MNHEY and CDR2 is SVGEGT in the germline V gene. The CDR3 loop spans 14 amino acids. In DNA form, the CDR3 reads TGTGCCAGCAGTTACCAGCTTGAGGGTGGCGAGCAGTACTTC. Translated, it gives CASSYQLEGGEQYF.